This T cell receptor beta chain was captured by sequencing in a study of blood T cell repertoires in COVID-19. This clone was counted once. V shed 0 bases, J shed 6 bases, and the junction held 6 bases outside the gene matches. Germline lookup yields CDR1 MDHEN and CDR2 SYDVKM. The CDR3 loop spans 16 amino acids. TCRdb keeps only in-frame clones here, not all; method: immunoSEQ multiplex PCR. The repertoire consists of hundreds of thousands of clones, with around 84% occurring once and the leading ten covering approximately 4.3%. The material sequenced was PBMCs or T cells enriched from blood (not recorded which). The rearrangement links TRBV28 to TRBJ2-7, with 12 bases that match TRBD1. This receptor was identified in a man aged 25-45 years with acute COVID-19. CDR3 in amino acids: CASSLWVGTGGGEQYF. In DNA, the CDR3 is TGTGCCAGCAGTTTATGGGTTGGGACAGGGGGCGGCGAGCAGTACTTC. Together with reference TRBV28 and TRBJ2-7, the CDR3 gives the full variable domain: DVKVTQSSRYLVKRTGEKVFLECVQDMDHENMFWYRQDPGLGLRLIYFSYDVKMKEKGDIPEGYSVSREKKERFSLILESASTNQTSMYLCASSLWVGTGGGEQYFGPGTRLTVT.